This TCR beta chain appears in the sequencing data of a study of cytomegalovirus exposure and HLA in healthy donors. Trimming took 6 bases from V and 7 from J, leaving 19 bases between them. Germline values: CDR1 SNHLY, CDR2 FYNNEI. The CDR3 spans 14 residues. The PCR used 60 Vbeta and 13 Jbeta primers. Clones were read by immunoSEQ multiplex PCR, and TCRdb kept only the in-frame ones, dropping some. The table includes about 200,000 clones, approximately 79% detected once. The rearrangement uses TRBV2 and TRBJ2-7; tentatively, D is TRBD1 (6 bases). The sequence was obtained from a girl aged 10-17 years in good health and CMV-seropositive. The sequencing sample was made of PBMCs. CDR3 sequence reads: CASSRDRSTGEQYF. In DNA form, the CDR3 reads TGTGCCAGCAGCCGAGACAGGTCCACGGGGGAGCAGTACTTC.